The clone carrying this TCR beta chain turned up a few times. Its antigen is undetermined. Separate cDNA molecules each had unique molecular identifiers attached to them. Each CDR3 protein is one row after TCRdb ran MiXCR on the 5' RACE reads. The table records more than 65,000 distinct CDR3 sequences, about 13% of them present only once. This entry is derived from a study of early T cells in non-severe SARS-CoV-2 infection. About the study: Chains were not paired, and sequencing was done on bulk RNA from unsorted whole blood. Regarding the study as a whole: Anti-spike CD8 responses were favored by VDJdb matching, which missed private and CD4 specificities.

The CDR3 is 16 residues long. Per germline, CDR1 KGHDR and CDR2 SFDVKD. V was pared by 2 bases and J by 4 bases, with 14 bases between. The clonotype was recovered from an adult who was a healthcare worker with PCR-confirmed SARS-CoV-2 infection or an uninfected control (not recorded which). Sequenced input: whole blood. The genes are TRBV24-1 and TRBJ2-1; perhaps TRBD2 as D (5 bases). CDR3 DNA: TGTGCCACCAGTGATTCGCGCGGAGAGGGTTACAATGAGCAGTTCTTC. This codes for CATSDSRGEGYNEQFF.